Each of the 8 T cell receptor beta chains below was sequenced from the same sample in a study of tumor-infiltrating lymphocytes in primary liver carcinoma. Co-extracted RNA and DNA came from approximately 20-30 mg of unsorted bulk tissue. cDNA specific to TCR beta was made from about 0.45 ug of total RNA, with a constant-region primer employed for priming. Three nested multiplex PCR rounds, a slightly modified ARM-PCR, produced the libraries for TCR beta. TRBV1-TRBV30 forward primers paired with a C-beta reverse primer were used in the first two PCR rounds, which ran about 11 cycles each. TCRdb itself ran the multiplex PCR reads through MiXCR, one entry per CDR3 protein. This repertoire shows roughly 20,000 distinct CDR3 sequences, roughly three quarters found once; its top ten account for more than 35%. The sample was liver tumor tissue from sampling region 1. As to subset: tumor region T1, superior pole. The source is a middle-aged man with primary liver carcinoma and hepatitis B virus infection.

This clonotype was recorded a few times. This chain connects TRBV10-3 to TRBJ2-7, with unresolved D. The CDR3 totals 12 residues. Germline V gene data show CDR1 as ENHRY and CDR2 as SYGVKD. V gave up 3 bases and J gave up 7 bases, with 10 bases separating them. The CDR3 coding sequence is TGTGCCATCAGTGACGCCGGGCAGGAGCAGTACTTC. It codes for CAISDAGQEQYF.

This clonotype occurred many times. The CDR3: CASSPGQGVYEQYF. CDR3 nucleotides: TGTGCCAGCTCACCGGGGCAGGGAGTTTACGAGCAGTACTTC. The genes are TRBV18 and TRBJ2-7; possibly TRBD1 or TRBD2 for D (5 bases each). Between the trimmed V and J ends, which lost 3 bases and 4 bases, there was a span of 13 bases. The V gene's germline CDR1 is KGHSH and CDR2 LQKENI. This CDR3 has 14 residues. Drawing the rest from reference TRBV18 and TRBJ2-7, the complete variable domain is NAGVMQNPRHLVRRRGQEARLRCSPMKGHSHVYWYRQLPEEGLKFMVYLQKENIIDESGMPKERFSAEFPKEGPSILRIQQVVRGDSAAYFCASSPGQGVYEQYFGPGTRLTVT.

This clonotype was seen just once. The CDR3 ends on some other residue instead of the conserved phenylalanine or tryptophan, so this is likely a read error. The chain combines TRBV6-2 or TRBV6-3 with TRBJ2-2; D not resolved. This CDR3 has 13 amino acids. Germline loops: CDR1 MNHEY, CDR2 SVGEGT. The CDR3 protein is CVSSYLLSGELFL. CDR3 nucleotides: TGTGTCAGCAGTTACCTCTTAAGCGGGGAGCTGTTTTTA.

The chain combines TRBV6-5 with TRBJ2-7; possible D gene TRBD1, 7 bases. The CDR3 spans 16 residues. Germline V gene data show CDR1 as MNHEY and CDR2 as SVGAGI. The CDR3 sequence: CTSRLGQAASFYEQYF. The CDR3 DNA reads TGTACTAGCAGGCTCGGACAGGCAGCATCCTTTTACGAGCAGTACTTC.

This clonotype was seen repeatedly, ten times or more. The rearrangement joins TRBV9 to TRBJ1-2; D is uncertain. This CDR3 contains 12 residues. The germline gives CDR1 SGDLS, CDR2 YYNGEE. The V gene lost 2 bases and the J gene lost 6 bases, with 8 bases spanning the gap. The CDR3: CASSVNRDGYTF. The CDR3 bases are TGTGCCAGCAGCGTCAACAGAGATGGCTACACCTTC. Combining the CDR3 with reference TRBV9 and TRBJ1-2 gives the whole variable domain DSGVTQTPKHLITATGQRVTLRCSPRSGDLSVYWYQQSLDQGLQFLIQYYNGEERAKGNILERFSAQQFPDLHSELNLSSLELGDSALYFCASSVNRDGYTFGSGTRLTVV.

The J gene is TRBJ2-2, the V gene TRBV9; TRBD2 might be the D (6 bases). V dropped 0 bases and J dropped 2 bases, with 14 bases sitting between them. CDR1 and CDR2 from the germline V gene are SGDLS and YYNGEE. The CDR3 extends over 17 amino acids. The DNA for the CDR3 is TGTGCCAGCAGCGTAGGGTCCGGGACTCTCAACACCGGGGAGCTGTTTTTT. It encodes CASSVGSGTLNTGELFF.

Comment on this clonotype: The CDR3 ends on some other residue instead of the conserved phenylalanine or tryptophan, so this is likely a read error. The rearrangement uses TRBV14 and TRBJ2-3; D possibly corresponds to TRBD2 (6 bases). Trimming took 1 base from V and 0 from J, leaving 17 bases between them. The CDR3 contains 18 residues. The germline V gene encodes CDR1 SGHDN and CDR2 FVKESK. The CDR3 loop is CASSQGFGTSGSTDTQYI. CDR3 sequence (DNA): TGTGCCAGCAGCCAAGGGTTCGGGACCAGCGGGAGCACAGATACGCAGTATATT.

With respect to this clonotype: One junction end disagrees with the germline gene, perhaps due to a read error. The gene calls are TRBV6-6 and TRBJ2-1; D gene unclear. This CDR3 is built from 13 residues. The germline V gene encodes CDR1 MNHNY and CDR2 SVGAGI (reference sequence). The CDR3: CTSSAQGDDEQFF. DNA for the CDR3: TGTACCAGCAGTGCGCAAGGTGACGATGAGCAGTTCTTC.